The source of this T cell receptor beta chain is a study of cytomegalovirus exposure and HLA in healthy donors. Points from the study as a whole: Among TCR beta chains of equal frequency, HLA-associated ones were more clonally expanded in a later analysis. Evidence from a later analysis indicated that most CMV-associated TCR beta chains looked HLA-restricted. TCR beta V- and J-gene trimming was later associated with a missense DCLRE1C variant. Reportedly, TCR beta sequences accurately predicted HLA-A and HLA-B alleles in most subjects.

Details on this clone: Its antigen remains unknown.

With 60 Vbeta and 13 Jbeta primers, the PCR was carried out. Produced via immunoSEQ multiplex PCR; TCRdb's table is partial and in-frame only. This table holds 85,000 to 90,000 clones, about 66% found once. The TCR originated in a young man in good health and CMV-seronegative. Source material: PBMCs.

This CDR3 is CASSSVGGSEQYF. The CDR3 nucleotides are TGCGCCAGCAGTTCGGTGGGGGGGAGCGAGCAGTACTTC. This chain joins TRBV5-1 and TRBJ2-7, with 7 bases lining up with TRBD2. Trimming cost V 5 bases and J 6 bases; bases outside gene matches: 8. CDR1 is SGHRS and CDR2 is YFSETQ in the germline V gene. This CDR3 spans 13 amino acids.